The rows below give T cell receptor beta chains drawn from one sample of a study of shared clonotypes between healthy human individuals. Sequencing used immunoSEQ multiplex PCR; TCRdb keeps in-frame clones, though not all of them. The table shows approximately 810,000 clones, with nearly 95% occurring only once. The sequencing sample was made of naive CD8+ T cells sorted from blood. Receptor source: a man aged 25-45 years in good health. CDR3s include the opening cysteine and the closing phenylalanine or tryptophan. D genes are given only for firm matches. Clone size is given for some rows only: seen once, a few or many times, or a class if the clone is expanded.

J,D,size,V,CDR3,DNA
TRBJ1-5,-,once,TRBV2,CASSEVTDYSNQPQHF,TGTGCCAGCAGTGAAGTGACAGATTATAGCAATCAGCCCCAGCATTTT
TRBJ1-2,-,-,TRBV27,CASYGRSYGYTF,TGTGCCAGCTACGGCCGCTCCTATGGCTACACCTTC
TRBJ2-7,-,-,TRBV10-3,CAISESGVAEHYEQYF,TGTGCCATCAGTGAGTCCGGGGTTGCCGAGCACTACGAGCAGTACTTC
TRBJ2-1,TRBD1,once,TRBV4-1,CASSQITIRTGDDNEQFF,TGCGCCAGCAGCCAAATCACTATCCGGACAGGGGATGACAATGAGCAGTTCTTC
TRBJ2-7,TRBD2,-,TRBV28,CASSKLAGLSYEQYF,TGTGCCAGCAGTAAACTAGCGGGTCTCTCCTACGAGCAGTACTTC
TRBJ2-7,TRBD2,-,TRBV4-1,CASSQELAGMYEQYF,TGCGCCAGCAGCCAAGAACTAGCGGGGATGTACGAGCAGTACTTC
TRBJ2-7,-,-,TRBV27,CASSLLGGVYEQYF,TGTGCCAGCAGTTTATTAGGGGGGGTCTACGAGCAGTACTTC
TRBJ2-4,-,-,TRBV15,CATSRDPAKMGYIQYF,TGTGCCACCAGCAGAGATCCGGCCAAAATGGGGTACATTCAGTACTTC
TRBJ2-3,-,-,TRBV29-1,CSVETLRDTQYF,TGCAGCGTAGAGACCTTGAGGGATACGCAGTATTTT
TRBJ1-2,-,-,TRBV7-9,CASSLGGVSNYGYTF,TGTGCCAGCAGCTTGGGAGGAGTCTCCAACTATGGCTACACCTTC
TRBJ1-1,-,-,TRBV7-3,CASSHPPEAFF,TGTGCCAGCAGCCACCCCCCTGAAGCTTTCTTT
TRBJ2-3,TRBD2,-,TRBV11-2,CAAASGISDTQYF,TGTGCCGCAGCTAGCGGGATTTCAGATACGCAGTATTTT
TRBJ2-2,TRBD2,once,TRBV27,CASSPGTSGSSRLYPGELFF,TGTGCCAGCAGTCCCGGGACTAGCGGGAGTAGTCGTTTGTACCCCGGGGAGCTGTTTTTT
TRBJ2-7,TRBD1,-,TRBV9,CASSVYDRGMIYEQYF,TGTGCCAGCAGCGTATATGACAGGGGGATGATATACGAGCAGTACTTC
TRBJ2-1,-,-,TRBV6-6,CASSYSLYNEQFF,TGTGCCAGCAGTTACTCCTTATACAATGAGCAGTTCTTC
TRBJ2-1,-,-,TRBV5-1,CASSADENLSSYNEQFF,TGCGCCAGCAGCGCCGACGAAAATCTGAGCTCCTACAATGAGCAGTTCTTC
TRBJ2-7,-,-,TRBV28,CASSLELSYEQYF,TGTGCCAGCAGTTTAGAACTATCCTACGAGCAGTACTTC
TRBJ2-7,-,-,TRBV4-3,CASSQDGHSYEQYF,TGCGCCAGCAGCCAAGATGGCCACTCCTACGAGCAGTACTTC
TRBJ2-1,-,-,TRBV5-1,CASSLNDYNEQFF,TGCGCCAGCAGCTTGAACGACTACAATGAGCAGTTCTTC
TRBJ2-7,-,-,TRBV15,CATSGRRTVEPYEQYF,TGTGCCACCAGCGGCCGGAGGACAGTCGAACCCTACGAGCAGTACTTC
TRBJ2-2,-,-,TRBV4-1,CASSQDGGELFF,TGCGCCAGCAGCCAAGACGGCGGGGAGCTGTTTTTT
TRBJ1-1,-,-,TRBV5-1,CASSLGLNTEAFF,TGCGCCAGCTCCCTGGGTTTGAACACTGAAGCTTTCTTT